The rows below give T cell receptor beta chains drawn from one sample of a study of T-cell memory formation after mild COVID-19. In TCRdb, the 5' RACE reads were re-called with MiXCR into one record per CDR3 protein. In the table there are 300,000 to 350,000 distinct CDR3 sequences, roughly 15% of which are singletons. Sequenced material: PBMCs or a T cell subset sorted from them (not recorded which). The receptors come from a young man who had mild COVID-19 (a few samples of this study predate the infection). Cell type and time point are not known. Each CDR3 is given with its conserved first and last residue. Fields, in order: V gene, D gene, CDR3 protein. The D gene is left open where the match is weak.

>TRBV28|.
CATLWAASNYGYTF
>TRBV6-5|.
CASSDTIWTTGDQPQHF
>TRBV29-1|.
CSVEDVAVNTGELFF
>TRBV29-1|TRBD1
CSVGQGSTEAFF
>TRBV4-1|.
CASSQALTGRKGYTF
>TRBV19|.
CASSIGERYNEQFF
>TRBV18|TRBD1
CASSRTGSTDTQYF
>TRBV7-9|.
CASSSPGRGVRTEAFF
>TRBV20-1|TRBD1
CSARSGPDRAYF
>TRBV7-2|TRBD2
CASSLTGGVATFEQFF
>TRBV6-5|TRBD1
CASSSGQGTGETQYF
>TRBV3-1|.
CASSQDPGTYEQYF
>TRBV20-1|TRBD2
CSATRTSGGASDTQYF
>TRBV7-7|.
CASSSGIHNEQFF
>TRBV7-7|TRBD1
CATSPGQGDPGANVLTF
>TRBV7-9|.
CASRPTFDEYGSTDTQYF
>TRBV5-1|.
CASSLGSRSADTQYF
>TRBV5-1|.
CASSLVTTSPSYEQYF
>TRBV12-3/TRBV12-4|.
CASTTAYQPQHF
>TRBV7-6|TRBD2
CASSFPGGDPETQYF
>TRBV4-3|.
CASTRQAGDSYGYTF
>TRBV3-1|TRBD2
CASSHRLAGTSDTQYF
>TRBV29-1|.
CSVGRDYGYTF
>TRBV9|.
CASSVGPSTPSQYF
>TRBV20-1|TRBD1
CSAGGAGGYGYTF